This T cell receptor (beta chain) was identified during a study of beta chain features in type 1 diabetes. Germline-derived CDR1 and CDR2 are SGHAT and FQNNGV. The V end lost 2 bases, the J end lost 5 bases, and 5 bases lay between the germline ends. CDR3 length equals 12 residues. The authors reverse transcribed all of the isolated RNA, so sequencing captured expressed TCRB transcripts. TCRdb's table, derived via immunoSEQ multiplex PCR, lists solely in-frame clones and lacks some. The sample carries 900,000 or so clones, 17% recorded once. All of the sorted populations showed purity greater than 98%. Study results and caveats: Relative to healthy donors, patients appeared to have naive, central memory and Treg TCRB repertoires that were more similar. Any PCR bias toward short templates would affect both groups alike. Fewer junction insertions and more nucleotide deletions appeared in type 1 diabetes patients.

This clone was seen a few times. Its antigen remains unidentified. The chain uses TRBV11-2 and TRBJ2-3, with unresolved D. The clonotype was recovered from a woman aged 18-35 years in good health. The material sequenced was naive CD4+ T cells from blood. CDR3 amino acids: CASSLNLDTQYF. Here the CDR3 DNA reads TGTGCCAGCAGCTTAAATCTAGATACGCAGTATTTT.